This TCR beta chain was recorded in a study of blood T cell repertoires in COVID-19. Study overall: COVID-19 samples, acute and convalescent, were from the United States, Italy and Spain. Sources were T cells, B-cell-depleted T cells, or PBMCs; the material itself was cDNA or gDNA.

This CDR3 is built from 14 residues. Germline V CDR1 and CDR2: LGHDT, YNNKEL (reference sequence). V was cut by 6 bases and J by 3 bases, with 14 bases left in between. In the study's own analysis: Nucleated cell number was recorded as an estimate derived from reference gene primer amplification. Some clones are missing from TCRdb's copy, which holds only in-frame ones; the method was immunoSEQ multiplex PCR. V and J calls and clone size follow that table, whereas D and trimming were derived from the DNA. The data show about 150,000 clones, 65% to 90% seen once. The chain carries TRBV3-1 (or the pseudogene TRBV3-2) and TRBJ1-1; D ambiguous. The source of this sequence is a woman aged 55-75 years with active or convalescent COVID-19. The sequenced sample consisted of peripheral blood. This CDR3 reads CASSPQRAHTEAFF. The CDR3 region has the DNA TGTGCCAGCAGTCCTCAGAGGGCGCACACTGAAGCTTTCTTT.